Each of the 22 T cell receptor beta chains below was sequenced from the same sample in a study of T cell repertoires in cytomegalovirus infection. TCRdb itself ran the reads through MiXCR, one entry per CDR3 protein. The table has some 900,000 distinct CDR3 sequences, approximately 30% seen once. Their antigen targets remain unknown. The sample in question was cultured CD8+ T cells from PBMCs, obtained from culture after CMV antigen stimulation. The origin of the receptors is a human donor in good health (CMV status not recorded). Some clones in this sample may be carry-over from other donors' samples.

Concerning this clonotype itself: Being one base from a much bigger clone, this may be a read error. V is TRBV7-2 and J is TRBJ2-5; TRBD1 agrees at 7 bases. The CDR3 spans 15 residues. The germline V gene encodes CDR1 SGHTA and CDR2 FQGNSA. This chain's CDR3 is CVSSLGARGQETQYF. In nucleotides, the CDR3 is TGTGTCAGCAGCTTAGGGGCCAGGGGGCAAGAGACCCAGTACTTC.

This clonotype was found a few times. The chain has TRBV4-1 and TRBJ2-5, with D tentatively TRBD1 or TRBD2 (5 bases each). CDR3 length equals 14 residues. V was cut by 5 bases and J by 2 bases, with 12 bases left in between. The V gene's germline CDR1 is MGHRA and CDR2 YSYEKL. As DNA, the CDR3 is TGCGCCAGCAGCACGTCCTGGGGGCAAGAGACCCAGTACTTC. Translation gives CASSTSWGQETQYF.

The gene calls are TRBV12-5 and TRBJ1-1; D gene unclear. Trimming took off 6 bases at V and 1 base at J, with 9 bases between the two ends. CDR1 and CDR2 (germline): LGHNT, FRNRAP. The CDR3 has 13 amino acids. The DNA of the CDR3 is TGTGCTAGTGGCTTGAGCCCGAACACTGAAGCTTTCTTT. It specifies CASGLSPNTEAFF. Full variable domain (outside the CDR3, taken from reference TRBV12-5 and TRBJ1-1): DARVTQTPRHKVTEMGQEVTMRCQPILGHNTVFWYRQTMMQGLELLAYFRNRAPLDDSGMPKDRFSAEMPDATLATLKIQPSEPRDSAVYFCASGLSPNTEAFFGQGTRLTVV.

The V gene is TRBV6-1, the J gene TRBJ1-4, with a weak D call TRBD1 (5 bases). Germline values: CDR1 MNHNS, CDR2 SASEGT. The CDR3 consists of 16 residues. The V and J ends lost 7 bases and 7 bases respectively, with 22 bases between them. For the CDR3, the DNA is TGTGCCAGCACGACAACTCAGGGAAGGGGAGGTGAAAAACTGTTTTTT. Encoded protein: CASTTTQGRGGEKLFF.

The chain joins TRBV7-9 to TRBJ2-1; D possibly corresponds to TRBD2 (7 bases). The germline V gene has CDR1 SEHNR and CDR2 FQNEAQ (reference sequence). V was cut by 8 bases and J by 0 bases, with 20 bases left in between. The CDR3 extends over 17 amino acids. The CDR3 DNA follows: TGTGCCAGCCAGCTAAAGGGGGGGGCATTCTCCTACAATGAGCAGTTCTTC. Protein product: CASQLKGGAFSYNEQFF.

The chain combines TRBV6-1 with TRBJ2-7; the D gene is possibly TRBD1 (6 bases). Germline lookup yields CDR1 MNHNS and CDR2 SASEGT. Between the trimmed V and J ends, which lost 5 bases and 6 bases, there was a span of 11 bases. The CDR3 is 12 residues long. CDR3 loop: CASSSTGSEQYF. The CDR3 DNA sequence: TGTGCCAGCAGTTCCACAGGGTCCGAGCAGTACTTC.

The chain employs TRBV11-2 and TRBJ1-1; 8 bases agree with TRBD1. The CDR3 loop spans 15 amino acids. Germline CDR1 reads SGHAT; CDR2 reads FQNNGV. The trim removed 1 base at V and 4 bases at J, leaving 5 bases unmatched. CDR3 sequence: CASSLGPGGITEAFF. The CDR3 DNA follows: TGTGCCAGCAGCTTAGGACCAGGGGGCATCACTGAAGCTTTCTTT.

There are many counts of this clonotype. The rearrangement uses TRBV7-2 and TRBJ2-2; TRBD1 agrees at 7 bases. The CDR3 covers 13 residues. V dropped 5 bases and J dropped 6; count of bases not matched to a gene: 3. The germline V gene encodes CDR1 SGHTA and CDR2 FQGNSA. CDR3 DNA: TGTGCCAGCAGCAGACAGGGTGCCGGGGAGCTGTTTTTT. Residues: CASSRQGAGELFF. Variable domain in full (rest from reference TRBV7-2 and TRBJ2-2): GAGVSQSPSNKVTEKGKDVELRCDPISGHTALYWYRQSLGQGLEFLIYFQGNSAPDKSGLPSDRFSAERTGGSVSTLTIQRTQQEDSAVYLCASSRQGAGELFFGEGSRLTVL.

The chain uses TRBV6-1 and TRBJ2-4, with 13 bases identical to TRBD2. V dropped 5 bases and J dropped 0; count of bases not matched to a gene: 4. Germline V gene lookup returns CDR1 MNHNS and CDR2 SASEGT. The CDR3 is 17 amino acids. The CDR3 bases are TGTGCCAGCAGTCTAGGACTAGCGGGGGTAGCCAAAAACATTCAGTACTTC. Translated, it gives CASSLGLAGVAKNIQYF.

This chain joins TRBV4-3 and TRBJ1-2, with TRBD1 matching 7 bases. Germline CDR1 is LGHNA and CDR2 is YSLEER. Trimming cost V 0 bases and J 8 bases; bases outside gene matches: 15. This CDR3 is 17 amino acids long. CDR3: CASSQDVTGEFLSGYTF. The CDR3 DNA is TGCGCCAGCAGCCAAGATGTAACAGGGGAATTCTTATCGGGCTACACCTTC.

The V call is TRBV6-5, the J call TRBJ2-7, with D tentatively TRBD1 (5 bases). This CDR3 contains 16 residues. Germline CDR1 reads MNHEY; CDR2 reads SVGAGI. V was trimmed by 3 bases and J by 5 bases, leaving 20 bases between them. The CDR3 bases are TGTGCCAGCAGTTATGGGGCGTCCGGCCCTTGGGACGAGCAGTACTTC. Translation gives CASSYGASGPWDEQYF.

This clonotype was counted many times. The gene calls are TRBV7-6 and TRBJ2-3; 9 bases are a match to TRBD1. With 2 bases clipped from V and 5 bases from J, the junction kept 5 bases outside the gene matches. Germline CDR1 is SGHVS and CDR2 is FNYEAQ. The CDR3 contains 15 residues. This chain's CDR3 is CASSLRDRAGDTQYF. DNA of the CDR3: TGTGCCAGCAGCTTACGGGACAGGGCGGGAGATACGCAGTATTTT. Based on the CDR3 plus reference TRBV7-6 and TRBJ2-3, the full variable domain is GAGVSQSPRYKVTKRGQDVALRCDPISGHVSLYWYRQALGQGPEFLTYFNYEAQQDKSGLPNDRFSAERPEGSISTLTIQRTEQRDSAMYRCASSLRDRAGDTQYFGPGTRLTVL.

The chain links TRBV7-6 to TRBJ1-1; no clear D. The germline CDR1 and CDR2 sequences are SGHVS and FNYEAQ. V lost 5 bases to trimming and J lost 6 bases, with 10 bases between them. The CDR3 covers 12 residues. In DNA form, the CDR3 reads TGTGCCAGCAGCCCGGGCCTCCCTGAAGCTTTCTTT. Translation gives CASSPGLPEAFF.

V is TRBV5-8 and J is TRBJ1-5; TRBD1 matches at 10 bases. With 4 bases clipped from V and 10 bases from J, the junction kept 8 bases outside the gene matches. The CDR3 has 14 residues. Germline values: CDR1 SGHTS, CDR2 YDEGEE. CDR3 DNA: TGTGCCAGCAGCCCGGGACAGGGGCAAGGCCCCCAGCATTTT. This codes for CASSPGQGQGPQHF.

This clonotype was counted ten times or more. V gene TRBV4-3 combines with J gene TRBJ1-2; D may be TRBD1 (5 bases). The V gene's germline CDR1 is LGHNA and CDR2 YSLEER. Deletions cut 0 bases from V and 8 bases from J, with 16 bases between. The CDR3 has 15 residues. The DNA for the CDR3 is TGCGCCAGCAGCCAAGAGGCAGGACACCCCCTGGGCTACACCTTC. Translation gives CASSQEAGHPLGYTF.

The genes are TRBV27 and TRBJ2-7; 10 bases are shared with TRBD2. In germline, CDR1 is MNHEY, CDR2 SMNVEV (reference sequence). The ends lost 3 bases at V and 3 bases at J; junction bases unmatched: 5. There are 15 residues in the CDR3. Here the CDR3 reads CASSLIAGGIYEQYV. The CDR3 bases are TGTGCCAGCAGTTTGATAGCGGGGGGTATCTACGAGCAGTACGTC.

Here the CDR3 reads CASSYSWLAGVGEQFF. DNA of the CDR3: TGTGCCAGCAGTTACTCGTGGTTAGCGGGGGTGGGTGAGCAGTTCTTC. This chain uses TRBV6-5 with TRBJ2-1; 9 bases are a match to TRBD2. The length of the CDR3 is 16 residues. J was trimmed by 9 bases and V by 0 bases; bases with no gene match: 9. Looked up from germline, CDR1 is MNHEY and CDR2 is SVGAGI.

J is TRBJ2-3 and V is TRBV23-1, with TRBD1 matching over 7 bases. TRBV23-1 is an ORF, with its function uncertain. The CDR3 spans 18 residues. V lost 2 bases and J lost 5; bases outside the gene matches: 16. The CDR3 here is CASSQTLGAQGPRDTQYF. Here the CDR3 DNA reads TGCGCCAGCAGTCAAACCTTGGGGGCACAGGGGCCCAGAGATACGCAGTATTTT.

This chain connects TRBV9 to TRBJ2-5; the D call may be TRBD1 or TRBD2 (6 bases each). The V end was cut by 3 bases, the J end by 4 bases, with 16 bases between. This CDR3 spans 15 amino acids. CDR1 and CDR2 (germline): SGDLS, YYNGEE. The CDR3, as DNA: TGTGCCAGCAGCGCCCAAGGGGGGCGCGGAGAGACCCAGTACTTC. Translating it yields CASSAQGGRGETQYF.

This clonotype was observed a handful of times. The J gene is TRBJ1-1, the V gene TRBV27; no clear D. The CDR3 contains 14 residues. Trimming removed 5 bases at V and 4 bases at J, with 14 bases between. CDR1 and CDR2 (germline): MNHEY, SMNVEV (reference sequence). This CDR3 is CASSPGVGVTEAFF. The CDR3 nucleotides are TGTGCCAGCAGTCCGGGTGTGGGCGTCACTGAAGCTTTCTTT.

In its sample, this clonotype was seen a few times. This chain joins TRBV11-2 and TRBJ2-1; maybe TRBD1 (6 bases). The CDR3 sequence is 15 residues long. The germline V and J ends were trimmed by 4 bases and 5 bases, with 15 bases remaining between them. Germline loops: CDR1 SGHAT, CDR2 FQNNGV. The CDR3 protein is CASSSNRVAHNEQFF. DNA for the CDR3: TGTGCCAGCAGCTCAAACAGGGTGGCCCACAATGAGCAGTTCTTC.

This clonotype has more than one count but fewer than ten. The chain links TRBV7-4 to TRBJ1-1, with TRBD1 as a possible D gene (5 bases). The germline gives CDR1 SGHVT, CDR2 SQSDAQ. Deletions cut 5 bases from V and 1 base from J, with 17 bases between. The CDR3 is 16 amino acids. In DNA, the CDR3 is TGTGCCAGCAGCCCCCGGTCGGGGACTTCGAACACTGAAGCTTTCTTT. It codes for CASSPRSGTSNTEAFF.